The sequence of this T cell receptor beta chain was determined in a study of blood T cell repertoires in COVID-19. Across the whole study: The United States, Italy and Spain supplied acute and convalescent COVID-19 samples. Nucleic acid was either cDNA or gDNA, and it came from T cells, B-cell-depleted T cells, or PBMCs.

Germline V gene lookup returns CDR1 SGHNT and CDR2 YYREEE (reference sequence). V shed 4 bases, J shed 8 bases, and the junction held 8 bases outside the gene matches. The CDR3 length is 15 residues. How the authors handled the data: Amplifying reference gene primers gave estimates of nucleated cell counts. Sequencing used immunoSEQ multiplex PCR; TCRdb keeps in-frame clones, though not all of them. The V and J calls and clone size come from that table; D and trimming were worked out from the DNA. Altogether hundreds of thousands of clones are present, around four fifths being singletons, with the ten largest covering 4.5% to 7%.

This receptor was taken from a man older than 75 with acute or convalescent COVID-19. V usage is TRBV5-4 and J usage is TRBJ1-4; 10 bases are shared with TRBD1. Specimen: peripheral blood. CDR3 region: CASSVDRGQDEKLFF. The CDR3 nucleotides read TGTGCCAGCAGCGTTGACAGGGGGCAAGACGAAAAACTGTTTTTT.